This entry is about one T cell receptor beta chain. The antigen is undetermined. CDR1 and CDR2 from the germline V gene are LGHNA and YSLEER. Unmatched junction bases numbered 5, after V lost 4 bases and J lost 6 bases. The CDR3 consists of 15 residues. The data derive from a study of OX40 agonist ivuxolimab in advanced cancers. Study overall: Three patients, one with hepatocellular carcinoma and two with cutaneous melanoma, responded partially.

Overall study findings and caveats: Expanded clones belonging to CD8+ T cells outnumbered, on average, those of CD4+.

This table comes from immunoSEQ multiplex PCR, and its TCRdb copy is limited to in-frame clones, with some not included. Of 150,000 to 190,000 clones listed, 94% are singletons. This clonotype was sampled from an adult with an advanced solid tumor such as melanoma, head and neck, liver or kidney cancer. The specimen comprised CD4+ or CD8+ T cells sorted from blood, sampled in a trial of the OX40 agonist ivuxolimab. This chain links TRBV4-3 with TRBJ2-3; 12 bases are shared with TRBD2. CDR3 sequence reads: CASSRASGGADTQYF. The CDR3 region has the DNA TGCGCCAGCAGCCGGGCTAGCGGGGGGGCGGATACGCAGTATTTT.